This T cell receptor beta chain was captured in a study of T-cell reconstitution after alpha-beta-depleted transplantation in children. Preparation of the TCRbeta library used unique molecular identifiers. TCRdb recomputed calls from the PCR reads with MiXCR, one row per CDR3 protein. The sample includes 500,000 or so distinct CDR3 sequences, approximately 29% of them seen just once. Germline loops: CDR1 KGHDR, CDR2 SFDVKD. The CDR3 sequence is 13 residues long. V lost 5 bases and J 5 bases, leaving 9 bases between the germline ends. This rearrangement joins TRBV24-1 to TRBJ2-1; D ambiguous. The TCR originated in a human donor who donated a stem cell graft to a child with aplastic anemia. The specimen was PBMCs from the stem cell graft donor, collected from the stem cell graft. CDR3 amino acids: CATSVGGNNEQFF. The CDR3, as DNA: TGTGCCACCAGTGTTGGTGGGAACAATGAGCAGTTCTTC.